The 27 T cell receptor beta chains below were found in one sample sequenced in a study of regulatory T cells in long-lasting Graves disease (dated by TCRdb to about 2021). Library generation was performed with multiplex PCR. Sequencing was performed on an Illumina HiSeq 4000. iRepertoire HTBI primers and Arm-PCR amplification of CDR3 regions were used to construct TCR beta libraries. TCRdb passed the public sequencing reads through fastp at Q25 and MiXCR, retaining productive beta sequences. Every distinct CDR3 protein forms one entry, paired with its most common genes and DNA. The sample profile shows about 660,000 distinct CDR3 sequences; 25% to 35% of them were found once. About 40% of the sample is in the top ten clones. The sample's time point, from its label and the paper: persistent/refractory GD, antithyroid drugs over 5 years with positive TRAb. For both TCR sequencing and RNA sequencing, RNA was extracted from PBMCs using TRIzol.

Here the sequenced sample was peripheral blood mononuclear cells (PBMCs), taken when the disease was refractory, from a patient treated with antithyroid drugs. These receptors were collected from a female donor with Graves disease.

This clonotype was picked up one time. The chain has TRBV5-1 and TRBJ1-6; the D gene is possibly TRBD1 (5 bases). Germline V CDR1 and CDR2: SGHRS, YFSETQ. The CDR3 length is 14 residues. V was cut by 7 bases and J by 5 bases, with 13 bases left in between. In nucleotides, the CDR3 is TGCGCCAGCGTGGGAGAGGGGAATAATTCACCCCTCCACTTT. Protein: CASVGEGNNSPLHF.

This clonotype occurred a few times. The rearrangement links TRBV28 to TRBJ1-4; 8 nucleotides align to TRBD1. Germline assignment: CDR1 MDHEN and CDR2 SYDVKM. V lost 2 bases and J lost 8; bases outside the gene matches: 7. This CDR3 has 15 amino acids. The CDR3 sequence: CASSLHGTGLEKLFF. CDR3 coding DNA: TGTGCCAGCAGTTTACACGGGACAGGACTCGAAAAACTGTTTTTT.

The CDR3 sequence: CASSQGVRWTEAFF. CDR3 coding DNA: TGTGCCAGCAGCCAAGGGGTGAGATGGACTGAAGCTTTCTTT. The rearrangement links TRBV3-1 to TRBJ1-1; D is undetermined. Trimming took off 1 base at V and 5 bases at J, with 11 bases between the two ends. This CDR3 region has 14 residues. Looked up from germline, CDR1 is LGHDT and CDR2 is YNNKEL (reference sequence).

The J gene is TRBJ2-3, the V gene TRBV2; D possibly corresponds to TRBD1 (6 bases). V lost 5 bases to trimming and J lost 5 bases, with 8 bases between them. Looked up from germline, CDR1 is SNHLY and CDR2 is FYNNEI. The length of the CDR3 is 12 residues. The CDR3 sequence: CASSTDRDTQYF. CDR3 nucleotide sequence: TGTGCCAGCAGTACGGACAGAGATACGCAGTATTTT.

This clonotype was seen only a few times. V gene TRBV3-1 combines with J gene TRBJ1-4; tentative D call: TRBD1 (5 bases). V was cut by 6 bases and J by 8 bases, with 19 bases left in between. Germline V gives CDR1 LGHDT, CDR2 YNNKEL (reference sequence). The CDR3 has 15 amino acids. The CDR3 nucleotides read TGTGCCAGCAGTCAGGGCGGAGGCCGAGGGGAAAAACTGTTTTTT. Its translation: CASSQGGGRGEKLFF.

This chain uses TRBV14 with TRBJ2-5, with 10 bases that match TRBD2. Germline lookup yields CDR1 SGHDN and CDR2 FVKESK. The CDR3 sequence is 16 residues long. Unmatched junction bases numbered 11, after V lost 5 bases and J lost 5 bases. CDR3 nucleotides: TGTGCCAGCAGCTCGATTACTAGCGGGGTCAGGGAGACCCAGTACTTC. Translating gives CASSSITSGVRETQYF.

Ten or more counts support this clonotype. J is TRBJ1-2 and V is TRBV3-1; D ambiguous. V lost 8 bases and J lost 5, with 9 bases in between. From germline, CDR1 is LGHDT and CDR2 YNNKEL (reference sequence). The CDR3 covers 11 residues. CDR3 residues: CASYEGYGYTF. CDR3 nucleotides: TGTGCCAGCTACGAGGGTTATGGCTACACCTTC.

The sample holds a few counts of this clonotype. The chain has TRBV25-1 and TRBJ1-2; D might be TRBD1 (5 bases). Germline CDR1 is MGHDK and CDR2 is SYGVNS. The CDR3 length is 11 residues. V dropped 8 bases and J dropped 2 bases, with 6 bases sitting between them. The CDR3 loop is CASWDNYGYTF. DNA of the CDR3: TGTGCCAGCTGGGACAACTATGGCTACACCTTC.

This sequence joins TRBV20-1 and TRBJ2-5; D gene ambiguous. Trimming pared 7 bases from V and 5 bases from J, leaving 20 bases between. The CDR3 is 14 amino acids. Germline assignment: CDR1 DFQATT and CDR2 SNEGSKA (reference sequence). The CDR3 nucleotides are TGCAGTGTCACGACTGGGCCAGCGCGTGAGACCCAGTACTTC. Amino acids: CSVTTGPARETQYF.

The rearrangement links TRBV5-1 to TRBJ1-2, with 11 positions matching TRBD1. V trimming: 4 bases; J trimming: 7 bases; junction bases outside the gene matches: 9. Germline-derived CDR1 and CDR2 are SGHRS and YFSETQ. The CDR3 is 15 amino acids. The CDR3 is CASSDRDRGALGYTF. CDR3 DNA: TGCGCCAGCAGCGACCGGGACAGGGGGGCTCTTGGCTACACCTTC. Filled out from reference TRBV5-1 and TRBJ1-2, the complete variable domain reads KAGVTQTPRYLIKTRGQQVTLSCSPISGHRSVSWYQQTPGQGLQFLFEYFSETQRNKGNFPGRFSGRQFSNSRSEMNVSTLELGDSALYLCASSDRDRGALGYTFGSGTRLTVV.

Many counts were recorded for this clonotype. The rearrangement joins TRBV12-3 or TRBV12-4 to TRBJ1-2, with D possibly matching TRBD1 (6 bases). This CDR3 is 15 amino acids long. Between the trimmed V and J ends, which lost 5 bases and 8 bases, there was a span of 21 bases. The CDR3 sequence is CASSPQGSPLRGYTF. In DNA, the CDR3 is TGTGCCAGCAGTCCCCAGGGGAGCCCTCTAAGAGGCTACACCTTC.

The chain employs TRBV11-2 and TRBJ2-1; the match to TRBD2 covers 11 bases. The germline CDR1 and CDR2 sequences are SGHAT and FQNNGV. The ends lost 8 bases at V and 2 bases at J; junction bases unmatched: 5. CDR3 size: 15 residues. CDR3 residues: CASGQLAGAYNEQFF. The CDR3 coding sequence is TGTGCCAGCGGTCAACTAGCGGGAGCCTACAATGAGCAGTTCTTC.

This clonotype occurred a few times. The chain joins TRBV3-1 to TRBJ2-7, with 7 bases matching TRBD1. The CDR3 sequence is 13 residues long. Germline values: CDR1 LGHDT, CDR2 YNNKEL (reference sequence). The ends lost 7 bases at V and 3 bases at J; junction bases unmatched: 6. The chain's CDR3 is CASTKTGFYEQYF. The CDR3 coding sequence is TGTGCCAGCACTAAGACAGGGTTCTACGAGCAGTACTTC.

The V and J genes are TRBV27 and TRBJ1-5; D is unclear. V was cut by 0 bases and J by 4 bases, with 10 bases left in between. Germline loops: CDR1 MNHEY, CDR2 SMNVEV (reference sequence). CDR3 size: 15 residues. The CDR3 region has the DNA TGTGCCAGCAGTTTATCAGCGGGTCGGAATCAGCCCCAGCATTTT. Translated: CASSLSAGRNQPQHF.

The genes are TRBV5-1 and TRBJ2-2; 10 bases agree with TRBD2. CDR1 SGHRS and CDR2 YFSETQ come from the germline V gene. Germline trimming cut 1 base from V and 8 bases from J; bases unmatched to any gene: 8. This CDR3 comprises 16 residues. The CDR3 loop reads CASSLRTSGRMGELFF. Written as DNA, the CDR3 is TGCGCCAGCAGCTTGAGGACTAGCGGACGTATGGGGGAGCTGTTTTTT.

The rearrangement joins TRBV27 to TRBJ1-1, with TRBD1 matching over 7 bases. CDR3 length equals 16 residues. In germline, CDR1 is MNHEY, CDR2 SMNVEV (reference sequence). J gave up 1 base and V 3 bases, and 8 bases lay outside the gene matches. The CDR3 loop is CASSFMSTGSNTEAFF. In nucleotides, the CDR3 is TGTGCCAGCAGTTTTATGTCGACAGGGTCGAACACTGAAGCTTTCTTT.

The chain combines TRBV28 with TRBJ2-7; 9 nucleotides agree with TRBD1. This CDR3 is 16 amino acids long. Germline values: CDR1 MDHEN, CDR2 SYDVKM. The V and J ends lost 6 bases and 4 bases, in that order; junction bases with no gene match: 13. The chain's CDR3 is CASSLPRGQGLYEQYF. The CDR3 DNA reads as TGTGCCAGCAGCCTACCCCGGGGACAGGGCCTATACGAGCAGTACTTC.

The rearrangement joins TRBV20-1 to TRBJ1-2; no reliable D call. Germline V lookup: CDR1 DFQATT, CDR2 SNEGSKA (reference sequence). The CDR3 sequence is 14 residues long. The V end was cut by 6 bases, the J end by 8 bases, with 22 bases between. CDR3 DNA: TGCAGTGCCCCTCTTGACATTGTGGCGCTGGGCTACACCTTC. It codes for CSAPLDIVALGYTF.

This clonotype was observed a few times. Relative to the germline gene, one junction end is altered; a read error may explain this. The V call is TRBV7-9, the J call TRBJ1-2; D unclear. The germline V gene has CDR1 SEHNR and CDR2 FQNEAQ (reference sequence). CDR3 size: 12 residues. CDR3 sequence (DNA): TGTGCCAGCAGCTTAGTAGAGGCAGCCGGCTACTTC. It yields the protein CASSLVEAAGYF.

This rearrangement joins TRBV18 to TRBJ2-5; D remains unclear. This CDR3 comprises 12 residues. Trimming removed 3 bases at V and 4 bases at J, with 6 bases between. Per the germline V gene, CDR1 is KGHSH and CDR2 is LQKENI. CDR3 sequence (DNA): TGTGCCAGCTCACCGAACATAGAGACCCAGTACTTC. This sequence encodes CASSPNIETQYF.

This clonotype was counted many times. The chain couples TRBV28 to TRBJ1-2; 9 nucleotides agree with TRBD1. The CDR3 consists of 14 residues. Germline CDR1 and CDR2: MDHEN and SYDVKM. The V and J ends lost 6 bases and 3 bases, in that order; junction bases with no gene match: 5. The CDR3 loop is CASRPTGGYYGYTF. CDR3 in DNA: TGTGCCAGCAGACCCACAGGGGGCTACTATGGCTACACCTTC.

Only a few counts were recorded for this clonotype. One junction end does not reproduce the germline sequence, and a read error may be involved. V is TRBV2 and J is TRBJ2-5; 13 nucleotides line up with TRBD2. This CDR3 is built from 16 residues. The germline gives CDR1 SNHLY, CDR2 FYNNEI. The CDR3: CASSGTSGRASETRYF. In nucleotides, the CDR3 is TGTGCCAGCAGTGGCACTAGCGGGAGGGCCTCAGAGACCCGGTACTTC.

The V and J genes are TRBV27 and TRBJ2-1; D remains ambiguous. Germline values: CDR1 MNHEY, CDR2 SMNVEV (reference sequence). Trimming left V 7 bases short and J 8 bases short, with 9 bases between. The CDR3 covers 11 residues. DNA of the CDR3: TGTGCCAGCACCTCCCGCCATGAGCAGTTCTTC. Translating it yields CASTSRHEQFF.

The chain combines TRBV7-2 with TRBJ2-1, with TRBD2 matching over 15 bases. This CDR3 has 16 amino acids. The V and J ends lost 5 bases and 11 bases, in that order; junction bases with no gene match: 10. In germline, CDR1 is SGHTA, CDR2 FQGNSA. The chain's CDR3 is CASSPGLAGGPRKQFF. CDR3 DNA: TGTGCCAGCAGCCCTGGACTAGCGGGAGGGCCTCGCAAGCAGTTCTTC.

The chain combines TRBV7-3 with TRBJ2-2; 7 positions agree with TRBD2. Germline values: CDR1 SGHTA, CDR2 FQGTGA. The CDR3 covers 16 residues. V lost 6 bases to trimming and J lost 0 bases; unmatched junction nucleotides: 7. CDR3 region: CASRPRSGANTGELFF. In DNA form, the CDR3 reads TGTGCCAGCAGGCCCCGGAGCGGGGCGAACACCGGGGAGCTGTTTTTT.

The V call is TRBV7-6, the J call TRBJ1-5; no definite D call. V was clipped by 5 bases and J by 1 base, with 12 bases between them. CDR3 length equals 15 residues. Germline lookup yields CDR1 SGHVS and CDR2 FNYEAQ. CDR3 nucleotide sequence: TGTGCCAGCAGCCCCTCGAGCAGGAGCAATCAGCCCCAGCATTTT. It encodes CASSPSSRSNQPQHF.

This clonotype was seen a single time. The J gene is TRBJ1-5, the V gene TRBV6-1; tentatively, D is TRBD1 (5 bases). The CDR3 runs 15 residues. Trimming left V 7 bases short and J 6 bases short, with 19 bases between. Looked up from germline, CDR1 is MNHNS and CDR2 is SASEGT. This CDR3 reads CASTGGGGTSQPQHF. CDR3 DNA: TGTGCCAGCACGGGGGGGGGGGGTACGAGTCAGCCCCAGCATTTT.